This TCR beta chain is drawn from a study of blood T cell repertoires in COVID-19. Study context: Some COVID-19 samples were acute and others convalescent; all came from the United States, Italy and Spain. PBMCs, B-cell-depleted T cells, or T cells were the source of the cDNA or gDNA that made up the material.

The study assigned cohorts using participant-reported clinical history. Using immunoSEQ multiplex PCR, the repertoire was profiled, and TCRdb retains in-frame clones only, with some absent. Of about 200,000 clones in the sample, 82% were seen once. This clonotype originated in a woman aged 60 to 75 with acute COVID-19. Sequenced: PBMCs or T cells enriched from blood (not recorded which).

CDR3 amino acids: CASSRGDRGQETQYF. The CDR3 bases are TGTGCCAGCAGTCGAGGGGACAGGGGTCAAGAGACCCAGTACTTC. The genes are TRBV11-2 and TRBJ2-5; 10 bases align to TRBD1. The trim removed 6 bases at V and 2 bases at J, leaving 6 bases unmatched. CDR1 and CDR2 from the germline V gene are SGHAT and FQNNGV. The CDR3 is made up of 15 amino acids.